What follows describes a single T cell receptor beta chain. Its target is unknown. Germline-derived CDR1 and CDR2 are MDHEN and SYDVKM. The CDR3 length is 12 residues. V was shortened by 5 bases and J by 9 bases, with 11 bases between the two germline ends. This sample is drawn from a study of T cell responses to AZD1222 COVID-19 vaccine. Notes on the study in general: White British people made up most donors, females outnumbered males, and clonal diversity was possibly underestimated. Baseline testing showed seropositivity in only a handful of AZD1222 recipients. Of spike-specific TCRs, nearly half reportedly target regions left unmutated in variants.

Pooled samples include second doses given at about 4 or 12 weeks. The repertoire was sequenced with immunoSEQ multiplex PCR; TCRdb's copy has only in-frame clones and lacks some. The table records 100,000 to 130,000 clones, around 92% of them present only once. The chain combines TRBV28 with TRBJ1-5; no reliable D call. The sequencing used peripheral blood, collected 28 days after the second AZD1222 dose. The receptor's source is an adult who received the AZD1222 COVID-19 vaccine. The CDR3 DNA follows: TGTGCCAGCAGTCAGAACCCCCGGCCCCAGCATTTT. Translation: CASSQNPRPQHF.